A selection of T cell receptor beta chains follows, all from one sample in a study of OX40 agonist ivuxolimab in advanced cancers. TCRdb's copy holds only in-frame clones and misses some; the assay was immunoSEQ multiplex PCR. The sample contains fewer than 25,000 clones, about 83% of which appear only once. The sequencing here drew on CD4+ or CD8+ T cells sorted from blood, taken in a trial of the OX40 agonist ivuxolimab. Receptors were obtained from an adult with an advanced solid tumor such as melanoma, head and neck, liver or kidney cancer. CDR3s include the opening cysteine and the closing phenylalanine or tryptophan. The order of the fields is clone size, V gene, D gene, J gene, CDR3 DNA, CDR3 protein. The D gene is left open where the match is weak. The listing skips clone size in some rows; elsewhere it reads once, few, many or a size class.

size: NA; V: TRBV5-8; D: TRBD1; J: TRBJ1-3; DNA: TGTGCCAGCAGCTTGGGGACAGGGGGAAACACCATATATTTT; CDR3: CASSLGTGGNTIYF
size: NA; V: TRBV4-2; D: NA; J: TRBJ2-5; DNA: TGTGCCAGCAGCCCAGCAACCTACAGAGAGGGGATCCAAGAGACCCAGTACTTC; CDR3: CASSPATYREGIQETQYF
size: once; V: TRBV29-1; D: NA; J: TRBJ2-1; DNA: TGCAGCGTTGGGGAGCAGTTCTTC; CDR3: CSVGEQFF
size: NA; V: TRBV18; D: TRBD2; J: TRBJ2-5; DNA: TGTGCCAGCTCTACTAGCGGGATGGATGAGACCCAGTACTTC; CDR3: CASSTSGMDETQYF
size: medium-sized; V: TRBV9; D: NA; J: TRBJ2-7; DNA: TGTGCCAGCAGCGTAGGACTTATGGCCTACGAGCAGTACTTC; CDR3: CASSVGLMAYEQYF
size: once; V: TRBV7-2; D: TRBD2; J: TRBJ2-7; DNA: TGTGCCAGCAGCTTAGCGCGGGGACTATACGAGCAGTACTTC; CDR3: CASSLARGLYEQYF
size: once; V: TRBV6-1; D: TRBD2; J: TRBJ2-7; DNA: TGTGCCAGCAGTGAATTTGCGGGGGGGCCCTACGAGCAGTACTTC; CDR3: CASSEFAGGPYEQYF
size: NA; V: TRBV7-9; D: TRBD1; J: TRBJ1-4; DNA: TGTGCCAGCAGCTTAGTGACAGGGGTGGCTAATGAAAAACTGTTTTTT; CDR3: CASSLVTGVANEKLFF
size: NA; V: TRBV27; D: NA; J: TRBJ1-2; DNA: TGTGCCAGCAACCCCTCAGGGGCTAACTATGGCTACACCTTC; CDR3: CASNPSGANYGYTF
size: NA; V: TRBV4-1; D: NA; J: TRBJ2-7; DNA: TGCGCCAGCAGCCACGAACTAGGGGTCCCTTCCTACGAGCAGTACTTC; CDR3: CASSHELGVPSYEQYF
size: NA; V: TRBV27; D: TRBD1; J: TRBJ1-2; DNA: TGTGCCAGCAGTGGGACAGGCTACGATGGCTACACCTTC; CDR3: CASSGTGYDGYTF
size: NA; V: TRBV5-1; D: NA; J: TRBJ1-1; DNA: TGCGCCAGCAGCTTGGCGGGGGGGAACACTGAAGCTTTCTTT; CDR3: CASSLAGGNTEAFF
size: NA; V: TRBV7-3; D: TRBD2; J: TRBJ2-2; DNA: TGTGCCAGCAGCCCACTAGCGGGGTCCACCGGGGAGCTGTTTTTT; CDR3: CASSPLAGSTGELFF
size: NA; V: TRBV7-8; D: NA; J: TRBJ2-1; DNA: TGTGCCAGCAGCTTAGCTAAGCGCTACAATGAGCAGTTCTTC; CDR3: CASSLAKRYNEQFF
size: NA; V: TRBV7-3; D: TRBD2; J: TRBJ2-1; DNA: TGTGCCAGCAGCCCATATCTAGCGGGAGATTCTGAGCAGTTCTTC; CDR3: CASSPYLAGDSEQFF
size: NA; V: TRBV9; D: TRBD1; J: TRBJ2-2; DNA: TGTGCCAGCAACGGACAGGGGGCTATGGCCGGGGAGCTGTTTTTT; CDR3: CASNGQGAMAGELFF
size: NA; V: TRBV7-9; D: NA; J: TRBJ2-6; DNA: TGTGCCAGCAGCTTAGCCTCTGGGGCCAACGTCCTGACTTTC; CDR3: CASSLASGANVLTF
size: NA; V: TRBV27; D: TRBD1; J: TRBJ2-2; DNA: TGTGCCAGCAGGTGGGGAGACAGGGGGTCAACCGGGGAGCTGTTTTTT; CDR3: CASRWGDRGSTGELFF
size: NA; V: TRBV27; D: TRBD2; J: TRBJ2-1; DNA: TGTGCCAGCAGTTTAGGGAGCGGGGGGGCCTACGAGCAGTTCTTC; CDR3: CASSLGSGGAYEQFF
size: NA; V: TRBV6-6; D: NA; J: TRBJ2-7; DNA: TGTGCCAGCACGACAGGCCCCGAGGAGCAGTACTTC; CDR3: CASTTGPEEQYF
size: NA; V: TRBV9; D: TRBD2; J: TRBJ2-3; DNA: TGTGCCAGCAGCGTAGAGGCGGGAGTGAGCACAGATACGCAGTATTTT; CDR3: CASSVEAGVSTDTQYF
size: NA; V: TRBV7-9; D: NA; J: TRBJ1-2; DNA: TGTGCCAGCAGCTCCGAGGGCCAGGGGACGGGAGGCTACACCTTC; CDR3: CASSSEGQGTGGYTF
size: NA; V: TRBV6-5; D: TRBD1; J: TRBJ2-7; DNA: TGTGCCAGCAGGGGACAGAGCTCCTACGAGCAGTACTTC; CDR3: CASRGQSSYEQYF
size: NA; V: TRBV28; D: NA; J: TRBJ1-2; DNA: TGTGCCAGCAGTTACTCCGGTGGCTACACCTTC; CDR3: CASSYSGGYTF
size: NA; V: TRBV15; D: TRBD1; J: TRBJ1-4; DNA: TGTGCCACCAGCAGAGGTACTTACTGGACAGGGGGAAATGAAAAACTGTTTTTT; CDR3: CATSRGTYWTGGNEKLFF
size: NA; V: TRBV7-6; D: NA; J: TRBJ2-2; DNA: TGTGCCAGCAGCCCGGGACTGCCGAACACCGGGGAGCTGTTTTTT; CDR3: CASSPGLPNTGELFF
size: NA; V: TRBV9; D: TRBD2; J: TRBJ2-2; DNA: TGTGCCAGCAGCCCGCGACTAGCGGGGGCGAACACCGGGGAGCTGTTTTTT; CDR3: CASSPRLAGANTGELFF
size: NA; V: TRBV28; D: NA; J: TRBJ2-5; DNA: TGTGCCAGCAGCGGACTAGGGACGACAGGGTACCAAGAGACCCAGTACTTC; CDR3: CASSGLGTTGYQETQYF